This TCR beta chain was found in a study of vaccination and CD4 T cells after COVID-19. Study background: Each participant was administered two doses of a vaccine, which was either BNT162b2 or mRNA-1273.

Cultured CD4+ T cell DNA underwent sequencing with the Oncomine TCR Beta short-read assay. TCRdb re-called the PCR reads with MiXCR, one entry per CDR3 protein. This table has over 20,000 distinct CDR3 sequences, under 55% appearing once. This clonotype was picked up a small number of times. Its antigen is unidentified. CDR3 length: 16 amino acids. Germline V gene lookup returns CDR1 MNHEY and CDR2 SVGAGI. V gave up 0 bases and J gave up 2 bases; unmatched junction bases: 7. Sample treatment: roughly 10-day PBMC culture with coronavirus spike peptide pools or control peptides (ViraFEST assay). The sequenced sample was CD4+ T cells from blood, cultured in vitro. The chain uses TRBV6-5 and TRBJ2-7, with TRBD1 identical over 7 bases. The TCR sequence derives from a human donor who had recovered from COVID-19. The CDR3 sequence is CASSYSTGTATYEQYF. CDR3 sequence (DNA): TGTGCCAGCAGTTACTCGACCGGGACAGCGACCTACGAGCAGTACTTC.